A selection of T cell receptor beta chains follows, all from one sample in a study of cytomegalovirus exposure and HLA in healthy donors. The assay was immunoSEQ multiplex PCR, and TCRdb's table has in-frame clones only and misses some. The sample carries fewer than 200,000 clones, about two thirds recorded once. The sample comprised PBMCs. The source of these receptors is a human donor in good health. The CDR3 runs from the conserved cysteine through the conserved F or W. Each record gives: J gene, clone size, V gene, CDR3 protein. Only some rows state a clone size, as once, few, many or a class for expanded clones.

TRBJ1-4	.	TRBV29-1	CSVGRGRTNEKLFF
TRBJ1-1	once	TRBV7-3	CASSPETGAPEAFF
TRBJ2-3	once	TRBV4-3	CASSQEGLAGALYPSTDTQYF
TRBJ2-7	.	TRBV10-1	CASSRAQGYEQYF
TRBJ2-1	.	TRBV12-5	CASGSAPTALQYNEQFF
TRBJ2-7	few	TRBV7-9	CASSPRGGSGRGSYEQYF
TRBJ2-3	.	TRBV30	CAWSPGPFGGEDTQYF
TRBJ2-5	.	TRBV5-6	CASSSGTSGKGETQYF
TRBJ2-7	.	TRBV27	CASSRPGQGADEQYF
TRBJ2-5	few	TRBV7-7	CASSFTGGVGETQYF